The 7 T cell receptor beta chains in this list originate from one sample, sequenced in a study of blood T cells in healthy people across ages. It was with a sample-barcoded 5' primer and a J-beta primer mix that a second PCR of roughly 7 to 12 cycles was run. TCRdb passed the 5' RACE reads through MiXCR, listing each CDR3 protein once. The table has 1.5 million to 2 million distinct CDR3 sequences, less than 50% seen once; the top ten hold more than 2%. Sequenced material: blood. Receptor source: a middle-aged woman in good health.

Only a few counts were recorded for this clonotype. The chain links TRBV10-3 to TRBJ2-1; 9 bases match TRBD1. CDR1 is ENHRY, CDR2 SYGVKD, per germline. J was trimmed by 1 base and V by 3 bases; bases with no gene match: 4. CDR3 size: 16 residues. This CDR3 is CAISEGTGSSYNEQFF. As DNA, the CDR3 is TGTGCCATCAGTGAAGGGACAGGGAGTTCCTACAATGAGCAGTTCTTC.

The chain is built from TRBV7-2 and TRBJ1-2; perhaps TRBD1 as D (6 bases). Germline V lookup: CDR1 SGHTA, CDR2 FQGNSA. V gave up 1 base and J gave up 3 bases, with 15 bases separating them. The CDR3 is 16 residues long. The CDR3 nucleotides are TGTGCCAGCAGCTTAGGTATACGCGCAGGGGACTATGGCTACACCTTC. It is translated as CASSLGIRAGDYGYTF.

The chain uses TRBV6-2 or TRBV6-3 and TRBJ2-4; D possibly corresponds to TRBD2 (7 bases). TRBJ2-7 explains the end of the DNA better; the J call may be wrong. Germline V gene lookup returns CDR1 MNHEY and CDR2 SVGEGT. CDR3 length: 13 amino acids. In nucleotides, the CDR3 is TGTGCCAGCAGTTACTTCCGGGGGGCCGAGCAGTACTTC. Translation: CASSYFRGAEQYF.

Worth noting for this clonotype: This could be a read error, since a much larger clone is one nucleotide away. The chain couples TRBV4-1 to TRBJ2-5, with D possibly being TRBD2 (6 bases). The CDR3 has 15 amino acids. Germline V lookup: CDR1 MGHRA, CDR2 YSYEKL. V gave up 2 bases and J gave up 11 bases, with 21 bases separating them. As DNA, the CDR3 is TGCGCCAGCAGCCAATCCGGGGACTTAGGGAATGAGCAGTACTTC. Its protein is CASSQSGDLGNEQYF.

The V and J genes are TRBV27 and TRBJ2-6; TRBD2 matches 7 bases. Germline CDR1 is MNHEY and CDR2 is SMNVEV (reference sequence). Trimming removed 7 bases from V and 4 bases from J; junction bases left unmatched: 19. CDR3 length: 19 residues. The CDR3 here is CASTWRGSRIPEGANVLTF. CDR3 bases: TGTGCCAGCACATGGCGGGGGAGCCGAATCCCTGAGGGGGCCAACGTCCTGACTTTC.

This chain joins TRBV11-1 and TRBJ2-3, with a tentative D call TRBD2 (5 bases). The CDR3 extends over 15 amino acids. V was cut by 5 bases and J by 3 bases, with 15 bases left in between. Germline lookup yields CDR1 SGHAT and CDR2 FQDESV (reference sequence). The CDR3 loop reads CASSRRGGETDTQYF. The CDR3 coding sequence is TGTGCCAGCAGCCGCCGCGGAGGAGAGACAGATACGCAGTATTTT.

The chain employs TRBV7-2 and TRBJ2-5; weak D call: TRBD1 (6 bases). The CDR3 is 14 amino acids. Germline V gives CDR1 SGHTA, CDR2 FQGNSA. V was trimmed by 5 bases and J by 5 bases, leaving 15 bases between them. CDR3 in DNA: TGTGCCAGCAGCACCGGCAGGGGCTATGAGACCCAGTACTTC. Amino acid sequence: CASSTGRGYETQYF.